A selection of T cell receptor beta chains follows, all from one sample in a study of blood T cell repertoires in COVID-19. Clones were sequenced by immunoSEQ multiplex PCR, and TCRdb holds only the in-frame ones, with some missing. The table shows about 160,000 clones, with about 86% occurring only once. The sample consisted of PBMCs or T cells enriched from blood (not recorded which). Source of these receptors: a man between 50 and 59 years old who had recovered from COVID-19. Both conserved end residues are part of each CDR3. The order of the fields is clone size, D gene, J gene, V gene, CDR3 DNA, CDR3 protein. The D gene is left open where the match is weak. The size field is filled for only some rows; it gives once, few, many or a size class.

clone size: .
D gene: TRBD1
J gene: TRBJ2-5
V gene: TRBV27
CDR3 DNA: TGTGCCAGCAGATCAACGGGACAGGAAGAGACCCAGTACTTC
CDR3 protein: CASRSTGQEETQYF

clone size: .
D gene: .
J gene: TRBJ2-2
V gene: TRBV12-3/TRBV12-4
CDR3 DNA: TGTGCCAGCAGCCCAACGAACACCGGGGAGCTGTTTTTT
CDR3 protein: CASSPTNTGELFF

clone size: .
D gene: TRBD1
J gene: TRBJ1-1
V gene: TRBV7-3
CDR3 DNA: TGTGCCAGCAGCACACAGGGGGCGGGTGAAGCTTTCTTT
CDR3 protein: CASSTQGAGEAFF

clone size: .
D gene: .
J gene: TRBJ2-1
V gene: TRBV9
CDR3 DNA: TGTGCCAGCAGCGTAGTGGAGGGTTACTACAATGAGCAGTTCTTC
CDR3 protein: CASSVVEGYYNEQFF

clone size: .
D gene: .
J gene: TRBJ2-5
V gene: TRBV7-2
CDR3 DNA: TGTGCCAGCAGCCCCCAGGCCGACAGGTACCAAGAGACCCAGTACTTC
CDR3 protein: CASSPQADRYQETQYF

clone size: .
D gene: .
J gene: TRBJ1-4
V gene: TRBV5-1
CDR3 DNA: TGCGCCAGCAGCTTGGTCCACTCAACTAATGAAAAACTGTTTTTT
CDR3 protein: CASSLVHSTNEKLFF

clone size: .
D gene: .
J gene: TRBJ1-1
V gene: TRBV6-5
CDR3 DNA: TGTGCCAGCAGTTACTCGTTTCAGCGCACTGAAGCTTTCTTT
CDR3 protein: CASSYSFQRTEAFF

clone size: once
D gene: .
J gene: TRBJ1-4
V gene: TRBV5-8
CDR3 DNA: TGTGCCAGCAGCTTGTCGTCGGGGGGAAATGAAAAACTGTTTTTT
CDR3 protein: CASSLSSGGNEKLFF

clone size: .
D gene: TRBD1
J gene: TRBJ1-5
V gene: TRBV6-5
CDR3 DNA: TGTGCCAGCCTTATAGGGGGCCGGGGGTATCAGCCCCAGCATTTT
CDR3 protein: CASLIGGRGYQPQHF

clone size: few
D gene: .
J gene: TRBJ1-2
V gene: TRBV18
CDR3 DNA: TGTGCCAGCTCACCACCGCTGATAGCCAACTATGGCTACACCTTC
CDR3 protein: CASSPPLIANYGYTF

clone size: .
D gene: TRBD1
J gene: TRBJ2-6
V gene: TRBV9
CDR3 DNA: TGTGCCAGCAGCCCTAGGACAGGTAGCTCTGGGGCCAACGTCCTGACTTTC
CDR3 protein: CASSPRTGSSGANVLTF

clone size: .
D gene: .
J gene: TRBJ1-2
V gene: TRBV10-3
CDR3 DNA: TGTGCCACGAAGAGGGACAAGGGTCTCTATGGCTACACCTTC
CDR3 protein: CATKRDKGLYGYTF

clone size: .
D gene: .
J gene: TRBJ1-1
V gene: TRBV11-2
CDR3 DNA: TGTGCCAGCAGCTTAGGCACCGGACAAAGCACTGAAGCTTTCTTT
CDR3 protein: CASSLGTGQSTEAFF

clone size: .
D gene: .
J gene: TRBJ2-7
V gene: TRBV7-2
CDR3 DNA: TGTGCCAGCAGCTTAGCACAGGGACCACACGAGCAGTACTTC
CDR3 protein: CASSLAQGPHEQYF

clone size: few
D gene: TRBD1
J gene: TRBJ1-2
V gene: TRBV5-1
CDR3 DNA: TGCGCCAGCAGCAAGGACGGGACAGTAACTAACTATGGCTACACCTTC
CDR3 protein: CASSKDGTVTNYGYTF

clone size: .
D gene: .
J gene: TRBJ1-1
V gene: TRBV29-1
CDR3 DNA: TGCAGCGTTGCCAGTGCGAACACTGAAGCTTTCTTT
CDR3 protein: CSVASANTEAFF

clone size: .
D gene: .
J gene: TRBJ2-7
V gene: TRBV4-1
CDR3 DNA: TGCGCCAGCAGCCAGACACAGGGTTACGAGCAGTACTTC
CDR3 protein: CASSQTQGYEQYF

clone size: .
D gene: .
J gene: TRBJ1-1
V gene: TRBV6-4
CDR3 DNA: TGTGCCAGCAGTGCCCAGCGGAACACTGAAGCTTTCTTT
CDR3 protein: CASSAQRNTEAFF

clone size: .
D gene: TRBD1
J gene: TRBJ2-7
V gene: TRBV5-1
CDR3 DNA: TGCGCCAGCAGCCTGGGACCCGGGACAGGGGCCTACGAGCAGTACTTC
CDR3 protein: CASSLGPGTGAYEQYF

clone size: .
D gene: .
J gene: TRBJ1-5
V gene: TRBV15
CDR3 DNA: TGTGCCACCAGCAGAGTGGGTCGGGATCAGCCCCAGCATTTT
CDR3 protein: CATSRVGRDQPQHF

clone size: .
D gene: .
J gene: TRBJ2-5
V gene: TRBV6-4
CDR3 DNA: TGTGCCAGCAGTGACCTCCCCAGTCACCAAGAGACCCAGTACTTC
CDR3 protein: CASSDLPSHQETQYF

clone size: .
D gene: .
J gene: TRBJ2-6
V gene: TRBV10-3
CDR3 DNA: TGTGCCATCAGTGAGTCGGGGCAGGTCGCCGCTGGGGCCAACGTCCTGACTTTC
CDR3 protein: CAISESGQVAAGANVLTF

clone size: .
D gene: .
J gene: TRBJ1-5
V gene: TRBV30
CDR3 DNA: TGTGCCTGGAGTGTACGGTCCAATCAGCCCCAGCATTTT
CDR3 protein: CAWSVRSNQPQHF

clone size: .
D gene: .
J gene: TRBJ2-7
V gene: TRBV6-5
CDR3 DNA: TGTGCCAGCAGCCTGGACACCGCCTCCTACGAGCAGTACTTC
CDR3 protein: CASSLDTASYEQYF

clone size: .
D gene: TRBD1
J gene: TRBJ1-5
V gene: TRBV7-2
CDR3 DNA: TGTGCCAGCAGCCAGGGACAGGGTTGGAGTCAGCCCCAGCATTTT
CDR3 protein: CASSQGQGWSQPQHF

clone size: .
D gene: .
J gene: TRBJ1-3
V gene: TRBV27
CDR3 DNA: TGTGCCAGCAGGTTGCGAGGGGGAGCCAACTCTGGAAACACCATATATTTT
CDR3 protein: CASRLRGGANSGNTIYF

clone size: .
D gene: TRBD1
J gene: TRBJ1-2
V gene: TRBV7-2
CDR3 DNA: TGTGCCAGCAGCCAGCATCTAATTGACAGGGATGGCTACACCTTC
CDR3 protein: CASSQHLIDRDGYTF

clone size: .
D gene: .
J gene: TRBJ1-5
V gene: TRBV11-2
CDR3 DNA: TGTGCCAGCAGCCCGGGGTATAGCAATCAGCCCCAGCATTTT
CDR3 protein: CASSPGYSNQPQHF

clone size: .
D gene: TRBD1
J gene: TRBJ1-5
V gene: TRBV6-5
CDR3 DNA: TGTGCCAGCAGTCAAACGGGACAGGGGGGTCAGCCCCAGCATTTT
CDR3 protein: CASSQTGQGGQPQHF

clone size: .
D gene: .
J gene: TRBJ1-6
V gene: TRBV20-1
CDR3 DNA: TGCAGTGCTAGTAAGCGCCAGGGGCCGTATAATTCACCCCTCCACTTT
CDR3 protein: CSASKRQGPYNSPLHF

clone size: .
D gene: TRBD1
J gene: TRBJ1-1
V gene: TRBV19
CDR3 DNA: TGTGCCAGTGGACCAGGACAGGGAAGGGGACAGAACACTGAAGCTTTCTTT
CDR3 protein: CASGPGQGRGQNTEAFF

clone size: .
D gene: TRBD1
J gene: TRBJ1-6
V gene: TRBV18
CDR3 DNA: TGTGCCAGCTCACTCATCCGGGACAGTAGCTCCTATAATTCACCCCTCCACTTT
CDR3 protein: CASSLIRDSSSYNSPLHF

clone size: .
D gene: .
J gene: TRBJ1-4
V gene: TRBV6-1
CDR3 DNA: TGTGCCAGCAGTGACGGACAGTTAACTAATGAAAAACTGTTTTTT
CDR3 protein: CASSDGQLTNEKLFF

clone size: .
D gene: TRBD2
J gene: TRBJ2-2
V gene: TRBV5-1
CDR3 DNA: TGCGCCAGCAGCTCTACCAGCCGCGGGACTAGCGGAAACACCGGGGAGCTGTTTTTT
CDR3 protein: CASSSTSRGTSGNTGELFF

clone size: .
D gene: .
J gene: TRBJ2-1
V gene: TRBV6-5
CDR3 DNA: TGTGCCAGCAGTTACGGGAGCGGCTCCTACAATGAGCAGTTCTTC
CDR3 protein: CASSYGSGSYNEQFF